Listed below are T cell receptor beta chains from one sample, sequenced in a study of vaccination effects on CD4 cells after COVID-19. The antigens for these receptors are not known. The data were produced by immunoSEQ multiplex PCR, yet TCRdb's version contains in-frame clones alone and is incomplete. The data hold roughly 23,000 clones, with around 70% observed a single time. The sequences come from CD4+ T cells from PBMCs cultured with HCoV-NL63 spike peptides, collected after COVID-19 vaccination. The receptors stem from a human donor who received a COVID-19 vaccine. Each CDR3 is given with its conserved first and last residue. The D gene is left open where the match is weak. Size values are once, few and many counts, or a class for expanded clones, and some rows have none.

D,size,V,J,DNA,CDR3
NA,NA,TRBV7-6,TRBJ1-1,TGTGCCAGCAGCCGTCAGACCGACAACACTGAAGCTTTCTTT,CASSRQTDNTEAFF
NA,NA,TRBV11-2,TRBJ2-7,TGTGCCAGCAGCTTAGAAAGGGTGGAGTCCTACGAGCAGTACTTC,CASSLERVESYEQYF
NA,NA,TRBV18,TRBJ2-7,TGTGCCAGCTCACCGGGAGACCGGTACGAGCAGTACTTC,CASSPGDRYEQYF
TRBD2,NA,TRBV10-3,TRBJ2-6,TGTGCCATCAGTGAGTCCATGCGGGAGTCTGGGGCCAACGTCCTGACTTTC,CAISESMRESGANVLTF
TRBD1,NA,TRBV6-5,TRBJ1-2,TGTGCCAGCAGTTACGCGGGACAGGGGCTGGACTTC,CASSYAGQGLDF
NA,NA,TRBV2,TRBJ1-5,TGTGCCAGCAGTTACAGGACCTCCCAGCCCCAGCATTTT,CASSYRTSQPQHF
TRBD2,NA,TRBV10-2,TRBJ2-1,TGCGCCAGCAGAGGGACTAGCGGGGCTAATGAGCAGTTCTTC,CASRGTSGANEQFF
NA,NA,TRBV19,TRBJ1-2,TGTGCCAGTAAGGAGGTCGGAGGTAACTATGGCTACACCTTC,CASKEVGGNYGYTF
NA,NA,TRBV2,TRBJ1-2,TGTGCCAGCAGTGACGGTTTGGGGGGAGGCTACACCTTC,CASSDGLGGGYTF
NA,NA,TRBV4-1,TRBJ1-6,TGCGCCAGCAGCCCGGGAAGGGAGAGGAGTTCACCCCTCCACTTT,CASSPGRERSSPLHF
NA,NA,TRBV5-1,TRBJ1-2,TGCGCCAGCAGCGCGGGACGGATTAACTATGGCTACACCTTC,CASSAGRINYGYTF
NA,once,TRBV4-2,TRBJ1-2,TGTGCCAGCAGCTACGCGAACCAGCCCCCGAACCTCTATGGCTACACCTTC,CASSYANQPPNLYGYTF
NA,few,TRBV11-2,TRBJ2-1,TGTGCCACCGGGAGAAATGAGCAGTTCTTC,CATGRNEQFF
NA,few,TRBV19,TRBJ2-2,TGTGCCAGTAGTGTTAGTTCGAACACCGGGGAGCTGTTTTTT,CASSVSSNTGELFF
NA,NA,TRBV3-1/TRBV3-2,TRBJ2-3,TGTGCCAGCAGCCAGCTTAGGGATACGCAGTATTTT,CASSQLRDTQYF
TRBD1,NA,TRBV4-1,TRBJ2-3,TGCGCCAGCAGACATCAGGGGGCGAGCACAGATACGCAGTATTTT,CASRHQGASTDTQYF
TRBD1,NA,TRBV30,TRBJ2-5,TGTGCCTGGAGTGTAGTCTGGACAGGGAGAGTGTCGGAGACCCAGTACTTC,CAWSVVWTGRVSETQYF
NA,NA,TRBV3-1/TRBV3-2,TRBJ1-1,TGTGCCAGCAGCCAGGGCGGCCGTGAAGCTTTCTTT,CASSQGGREAFF